These 25 T cell receptor beta chains originate from one sample sequenced in a study of cytomegalovirus exposure and HLA in healthy donors. Use of 60 Vbeta and 13 Jbeta primers characterized the PCR. Produced via immunoSEQ multiplex PCR; TCRdb's table is partial and in-frame only. The data contain around 190,000 clones, about 80% of them seen just once; the ten biggest clones take up approximately 0.55%. The sequenced sample was PBMCs. These TCRs come from a woman aged 50 to 60 in good health and CMV-seronegative.

This clone was seen once. The chain uses TRBV28 and TRBJ1-2; D may be TRBD1 (5 bases). V lost 7 bases and J 2 bases, leaving 17 bases between the germline ends. Germline lookup yields CDR1 MDHEN and CDR2 SYDVKM. The CDR3 is 15 amino acids. Here the CDR3 DNA reads TGTGCCAGCACCTCAAGCCGGAGGGGAAACTATGGCTACACCTTC. Protein sequence: CASTSSRRGNYGYTF.

The rearrangement uses TRBV9 and TRBJ1-1; a possible D gene is TRBD1 (5 bases). Trimming pared 3 bases from V and 1 base from J, leaving 13 bases between. The CDR3 consists of 15 residues. Germline V gene lookup returns CDR1 SGDLS and CDR2 YYNGEE. CDR3 region: CASSEDRGENTEAFF. CDR3 nucleotide sequence: TGTGCCAGCAGCGAGGACCGGGGGGAGAACACTGAAGCTTTCTTT.

This clone was recorded once. This sequence joins TRBV10-1 and TRBJ1-6; a weak D match, TRBD1 (6 bases). The CDR3 runs 13 residues. CDR1 WNHNN and CDR2 SYGVQD come from the germline V gene (reference sequence). V was clipped by 3 bases and J by 10 bases, with 10 bases between them. The CDR3 reads CASSDYRDSPLHF. The CDR3 DNA reads TGCGCCAGCAGTGATTACAGGGACTCACCCCTCCACTTT.

This chain uses TRBV19 with TRBJ1-2, with TRBD1 matching 10 bases. Germline-derived CDR1 and CDR2 are LNHDA and SQIVND (reference sequence). The CDR3 is 21 residues long. J gave up 2 bases and V 11 bases, and 29 bases lay outside the gene matches. The CDR3 bases are TGTGCCCGTATCCCCACCGGGACAGGGGTCCCGTCGCAGAATGGCAACTATGGCTACACCTTC. Amino acid sequence: CARIPTGTGVPSQNGNYGYTF.

V is TRBV25-1 and J is TRBJ2-3; possibly TRBD2 for D (6 bases). The CDR3 covers 14 residues. The germline CDR1 and CDR2 sequences are MGHDK and SYGVNS. With 10 bases removed from V and 1 base from J, the gap between germline ends came to 15 bases. The CDR3 is CATEGPGGTDTQYF. CDR3 DNA sequence: TGTGCCACCGAGGGGCCGGGGGGCACAGATACGCAGTATTTT. The entire variable domain, with the rest obtained from reference TRBV25-1 and TRBJ2-3, is as follows: EADIYQTPRYLVIGTGKKITLECSQTMGHDKMYWYQQDPGMELHLIHYSYGVNSTEKGDLSSESTVSRIRTEHFPLTLESARPSHTSQYLCATEGPGGTDTQYFGPGTRLTVL.

The table lists this clone with a count of one. The chain has TRBV11-3 and TRBJ2-1, with 8 bases fitting TRBD1. CDR1 and CDR2 (germline): SGHNT, YENEEA. V lost 5 bases, J lost 4 bases, and 10 bases stayed unmatched. The CDR3 loop spans 16 amino acids. CDR3 amino acids: CASSPGQGQAYNEQFF. The CDR3 coding sequence is TGTGCCAGCAGCCCCGGTCAGGGACAGGCTTACAATGAGCAGTTCTTC.

The chain is built from TRBV10-1 and TRBJ2-5, with 8 positions matching TRBD2. The CDR3 loop spans 14 amino acids. CDR1 is WNHNN and CDR2 is SYGVQD in the germline V gene (reference sequence). Trimming at V came to 3 bases and at J to 2 bases, leaving 2 bases not matched to a gene. The CDR3, as DNA: TGCGCCAGCAGTGACGGGGGGGTTCAAGAGACCCAGTACTTC. Translation gives CASSDGGVQETQYF.

The CDR3 bases are TGCGCCAGCAGCCAAGAGGACATAGGCAGTAGCGAAAAACTGTTTTTT. The encoded protein is CASSQEDIGSSEKLFF. This chain uses TRBV4-1 with TRBJ1-4; perhaps TRBD1 as D (5 bases). Trimming shortened V by 0 bases and J by 8 bases, and 16 bases separated the two germline ends. The CDR3 is 16 amino acids. The germline V gene has CDR1 MGHRA and CDR2 YSYEKL.

This rearrangement joins TRBV6-6 to TRBJ2-3; the match to TRBD2 covers 14 bases. The germline V gene encodes CDR1 MNHNY and CDR2 SVGAGI (reference sequence). CDR3 length: 15 residues. V was clipped by 10 bases and J by 9 bases; unmatched bases: 12. This CDR3 is CATVSGTSGGLTQYF. In DNA, the CDR3 is TGTGCCACCGTAAGCGGGACTAGCGGGGGCCTCACGCAGTATTTT.

This chain links TRBV7-9 with TRBJ2-1, with a tentative D call TRBD1 (5 bases). This CDR3 is 15 amino acids long. The ends were cut back, 0 bases at V and 7 bases at J, with 13 bases in the middle. Germline CDR1 SEHNR, CDR2 FQNEAQ (reference sequence). The CDR3 here is CASSLATGWGNEQFF. In DNA form, the CDR3 reads TGTGCCAGCAGCTTAGCAACAGGCTGGGGTAATGAGCAGTTCTTC.

This clone occurred once. The V and J genes are TRBV2 and TRBJ2-5; 7 bases match TRBD2. V lost 8 bases to trimming and J lost 1 base; unmatched junction nucleotides: 7. This CDR3 is 14 amino acids long. Germline-derived CDR1 and CDR2 are SNHLY and FYNNEI. CDR3 nucleotide sequence: TGTGCCAGCTCAGCTAGCGGACCCCAAGAGACCCAGTACTTC. As protein: CASSASGPQETQYF.

The V and J genes are TRBV27 and TRBJ1-2; 11 positions agree with TRBD1. V gave up 8 bases and J gave up 1 base; unmatched junction bases: 0. This CDR3 region has 13 residues. The germline CDR1 and CDR2 sequences are MNHEY and SMNVEV (reference sequence). CDR3 sequence (DNA): TGTGCCAGCGGGACAGGGGGTAACTATGGCTACACCTTC. The encoded protein is CASGTGGNYGYTF.

The chain has TRBV19 and TRBJ2-2; possibly TRBD2 for D (5 bases). The V gene lost 10 bases and the J gene lost 2 bases, with 14 bases spanning the gap. This CDR3 comprises 14 residues. CDR1 is LNHDA, CDR2 SQIVND, per germline (reference sequence). CDR3 sequence reads: CATSGLTNTGELFF. The CDR3 bases are TGTGCCACCTCAGGACTGACTAACACCGGGGAGCTGTTTTTT.

On this clone itself: This sample also contains other DNA sequences that code for the same CDR3. The V call is TRBV27, the J call TRBJ1-1, with TRBD1 as a possible D gene (6 bases). Per germline, CDR1 MNHEY and CDR2 SMNVEV (reference sequence). This CDR3 is 13 amino acids long. V shed 2 bases and J shed 4 bases, with 8 bases lying between them. CDR3 residues: CASSLRGGTEAFF. CDR3 coding DNA: TGTGCCAGCAGTTTACGAGGGGGCACTGAAGCTTTCTTT.

For the CDR3, the DNA is TGCGCCAGCAGCGCGCGGGAGGGCACAGATACGCAGTATTTT. Amino acid sequence: CASSAREGTDTQYF. This chain connects TRBV5-1 to TRBJ2-3, with TRBD2 matching 8 bases. V trimming: 4 bases; J trimming: 1 base; junction bases outside the gene matches: 2. CDR1 and CDR2 from the germline V gene are SGHRS and YFSETQ. The CDR3 is made up of 14 amino acids.

J is TRBJ2-5 and V is TRBV6-6, with D uncertain. The length of the CDR3 is 12 residues. CDR1 and CDR2 (germline): MNHNY, SVGAGI (reference sequence). The ends were cut back, 6 bases at V and 5 bases at J, with 10 bases in the middle. CDR3 residues: CASSQAGETQYF. CDR3 DNA sequence: TGTGCCAGCAGCCAAGCCGGGGAGACCCAGTACTTC.

The chain recombines TRBV28 with TRBJ2-7, with 8 bases aligning to TRBD2. V shed 3 bases and J 6 bases; nucleotides not matched to a gene: 19. The V gene's germline CDR1 is MDHEN and CDR2 SYDVKM. This CDR3 spans 18 amino acids. CDR3 bases: TGTGCCAGCAGTTTTAGCCAGGGAGGAGGCGGGAGGATCGGCGAGCAGTACTTC. Its protein product is CASSFSQGGGGRIGEQYF.

This clone turned up a few times. J is TRBJ2-7 and V is TRBV6-1; D is undetermined. This CDR3 contains 13 residues. V was pared by 5 bases and J by 0 bases, with 8 bases between. Germline V CDR1 and CDR2: MNHNS, SASEGT. The CDR3 sequence: CASSSQISYEQYF. In DNA, the CDR3 is TGTGCCAGCAGTTCGCAGATCTCCTACGAGCAGTACTTC.

The chain couples TRBV5-5 to TRBJ1-2; D is unclear. The V end lost 0 bases, the J end lost 5 bases, and 8 bases lay between the germline ends. The CDR3 sequence is 13 residues long. The germline V gene has CDR1 SGHKS and CDR2 YYEKEE (reference sequence). The CDR3 DNA reads as TGTGCCAGCAGCTTGGGCCGGTTGTATGGCTACACCTTC. Protein: CASSLGRLYGYTF.

The V gene is TRBV30, the J gene TRBJ2-7; 8 nucleotides agree with TRBD2. Trimming cost V 3 bases and J 7 bases; bases outside gene matches: 20. The CDR3 has 17 residues. Germline lookup yields CDR1 GTSNPN and CDR2 SVGIG (reference sequence). CDR3 protein: CAWSPQIQLAALGEQYF. For the CDR3, the DNA is TGTGCCTGGAGCCCGCAAATACAACTAGCGGCCTTGGGGGAGCAGTACTTC.

The chain employs TRBV30 and TRBJ2-3; 10 bases are a match to TRBD2. The CDR3 contains 14 residues. V was pared by 1 base and J by 5 bases, with 3 bases of the junction left unmatched. Germline values: CDR1 GTSNPN, CDR2 SVGIG (reference sequence). The CDR3 loop is CAWSDRLAGDTQYF. CDR3 nucleotide sequence: TGTGCCTGGAGTGATAGACTAGCGGGAGATACGCAGTATTTT.

This sequence joins TRBV9 and TRBJ2-5, with D perhaps TRBD2 (6 bases). Germline V gene lookup returns CDR1 SGDLS and CDR2 YYNGEE. Trimming removed 4 bases at V and 3 bases at J, with 13 bases between. The CDR3 runs to 14 residues. CDR3 sequence (DNA): TGTGCCAGCAGCCTTCAGACGGGGGAAGAGACCCAGTACTTC. Translating it yields CASSLQTGEETQYF.

The V gene is TRBV5-1, the J gene TRBJ2-5; D perhaps matches TRBD1 (6 bases). There are 15 residues in the CDR3. Trimming cost V 0 bases and J 2 bases, with 11 bases left between them. CDR1 is SGHRS, CDR2 YFSETQ, per germline. As DNA, the CDR3 is TGCGCCAGCAGCTTGGCTATGGGGGCACAAGAGACCCAGTACTTC. It translates to CASSLAMGAQETQYF.

The chain joins TRBV4-2 to TRBJ2-7; TRBD1 might be the D (5 bases). Trimming shortened V by 0 bases and J by 7 bases, and 16 bases separated the two germline ends. The CDR3 has 15 amino acids. Germline CDR1 LGHNA, CDR2 YNFKEQ. CDR3 coding DNA: TGTGCCAGCAGCCAAGATCAGGGCGTCTTTTGGGAGCAGTACTTC. Translating gives CASSQDQGVFWEQYF.

The genes are TRBV9 and TRBJ2-5; D unresolved. The V and J ends lost 0 bases and 4 bases respectively, with 13 bases between them. Germline CDR1 is SGDLS and CDR2 is YYNGEE. The CDR3 is 15 amino acids. In DNA form, the CDR3 reads TGTGCCAGCAGCGTAGGTGGCGGCGCTCCAGAGACCCAGTACTTC. This gives the protein CASSVGGGAPETQYF.